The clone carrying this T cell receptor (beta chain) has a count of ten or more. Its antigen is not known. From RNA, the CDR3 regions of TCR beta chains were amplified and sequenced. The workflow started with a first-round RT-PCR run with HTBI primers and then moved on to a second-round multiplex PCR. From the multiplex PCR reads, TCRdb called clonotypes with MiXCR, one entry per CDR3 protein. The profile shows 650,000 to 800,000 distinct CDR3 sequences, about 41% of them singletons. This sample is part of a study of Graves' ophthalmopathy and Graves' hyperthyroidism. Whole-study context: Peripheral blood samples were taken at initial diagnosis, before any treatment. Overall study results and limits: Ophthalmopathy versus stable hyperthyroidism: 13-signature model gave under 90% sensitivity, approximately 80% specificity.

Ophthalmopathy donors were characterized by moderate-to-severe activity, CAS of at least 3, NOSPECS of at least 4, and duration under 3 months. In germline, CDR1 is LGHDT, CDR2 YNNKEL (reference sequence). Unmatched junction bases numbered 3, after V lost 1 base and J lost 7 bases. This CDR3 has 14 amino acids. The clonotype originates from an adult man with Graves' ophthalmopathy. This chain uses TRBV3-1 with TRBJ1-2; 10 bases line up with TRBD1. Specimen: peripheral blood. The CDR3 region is CASSQGQGAVGYTF. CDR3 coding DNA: TGTGCCAGCAGCCAAGGACAGGGGGCGGTTGGCTACACCTTC.